Listed below are T cell receptor beta chains from one sample, sequenced in a study of OX40 agonist ivuxolimab in advanced cancers. Data came from immunoSEQ multiplex PCR; TCRdb stores just in-frame clones and leaves some out. The sample gives tens of thousands of clones, 65% to 85% of which show up once; about 1.1% is in the top ten. Sequenced material: CD4+ or CD8+ T cells sorted from blood, taken in a trial of the OX40 agonist ivuxolimab. The receptors were gathered from an adult with an advanced solid tumor such as melanoma, head and neck, liver or kidney cancer. Each CDR3 is given with its conserved first and last residue. The D gene is left open where the match is weak. Some rows have no size entry. The others give once, few or many, or a class for an expanded clone.

abundance: -
v_gene: TRBV19
j_gene: TRBJ2-5
d_gene: -
len: 15
CDR3aa: CASSMGDRGQETQYF
CDR3nt: TGTGCCAGTAGTATGGGTGACAGAGGCCAAGAGACCCAGTACTTC

abundance: -
v_gene: TRBV11-1
j_gene: TRBJ2-6
d_gene: -
len: 15
CDR3aa: CASSSFGSGANVLTF
CDR3nt: TGTGCCAGCAGCTCTTTTGGCTCTGGGGCCAACGTCCTGACTTTC

abundance: -
v_gene: TRBV5-1
j_gene: TRBJ1-6
d_gene: -
len: 15
CDR3aa: CASSLDGGGNSPLHF
CDR3nt: TGCGCCAGCAGCTTGGACGGGGGGGGGAATTCACCCCTCCACTTT

abundance: -
v_gene: TRBV6-1
j_gene: TRBJ2-5
d_gene: TRBD1
len: 13
CDR3aa: CATYSGGGKTQYF
CDR3nt: TGTGCCACCTACTCAGGGGGCGGAAAGACCCAGTACTTC

abundance: few
v_gene: TRBV4-1
j_gene: TRBJ2-2
d_gene: TRBD2
len: 19
CDR3aa: CASSQLRLGGGSNTGELFF
CDR3nt: TGCGCCAGCAGCCAGCTGCGACTGGGCGGGGGGTCGAACACCGGGGAGCTGTTTTTT

abundance: few
v_gene: TRBV4-1
j_gene: TRBJ2-5
d_gene: TRBD1
len: 15
CDR3aa: CASSQGDRGSETQYF
CDR3nt: TGCGCCAGCAGCCAAGGGGACAGGGGCAGTGAGACCCAGTACTTC

abundance: -
v_gene: TRBV6-1
j_gene: TRBJ2-3
d_gene: -
len: 14
CDR3aa: CASSEMYRVDTQYF
CDR3nt: TGTGCCAGCAGTGAAATGTACAGGGTTGATACGCAGTATTTT

abundance: -
v_gene: TRBV5-1
j_gene: TRBJ1-2
d_gene: TRBD1
len: 15
CDR3aa: CASSKQTGGNHGYTF
CDR3nt: TGCGCCAGCAGCAAACAGACAGGGGGCAACCATGGCTACACCTTC

abundance: -
v_gene: TRBV15
j_gene: TRBJ2-3
d_gene: -
len: 16
CDR3aa: CATSARTGTITDTQYF
CDR3nt: TGTGCCACCAGCGCCCGGACTGGAACGATCACAGATACGCAGTATTTT

abundance: -
v_gene: TRBV5-1
j_gene: TRBJ2-5
d_gene: TRBD1
len: 14
CDR3aa: CASSETGARETQYF
CDR3nt: TGCGCCAGCAGCGAGACAGGGGCCCGGGAGACCCAGTACTTC

abundance: -
v_gene: TRBV10-3
j_gene: TRBJ2-4
d_gene: TRBD1
len: 14
CDR3aa: CAIRAGTGDNIQYF
CDR3nt: TGTGCCATCAGAGCCGGGACAGGTGACAACATTCAGTACTTC

abundance: -
v_gene: TRBV5-1
j_gene: TRBJ2-3
d_gene: -
len: 15
CDR3aa: CASSLAGSSTDTQYF
CDR3nt: TGCGCCAGCAGCTTGGCGGGTTCTAGCACAGATACGCAGTATTTT

abundance: -
v_gene: TRBV7-8
j_gene: TRBJ2-7
d_gene: -
len: 15
CDR3aa: CASSLGLGGSYEQYF
CDR3nt: TGTGCCAGCAGCTTAGGCTTGGGGGGAAGCTACGAGCAGTACTTC

abundance: once
v_gene: TRBV28
j_gene: TRBJ1-4
d_gene: TRBD1
len: 16
CDR3aa: CASSSPRGQGREKLFF
CDR3nt: TGTGCCAGCAGTTCCCCCCGCGGACAGGGGAGAGAAAAACTGTTTTTT

abundance: -
v_gene: TRBV6-1
j_gene: TRBJ1-5
d_gene: TRBD1
len: 14
CDR3aa: CASLDRAVNQPQHF
CDR3nt: TGTGCCAGCCTGGACAGGGCGGTCAATCAGCCCCAGCATTTT

abundance: -
v_gene: TRBV28
j_gene: TRBJ1-1
d_gene: TRBD1
len: 15
CDR3aa: CASNPSTGWNTEAFF
CDR3nt: TGTGCCAGCAATCCCTCGACAGGGTGGAACACTGAAGCTTTCTTT

abundance: -
v_gene: TRBV7-2
j_gene: TRBJ1-2
d_gene: -
len: 15
CDR3aa: CASGVQLGANYGYTF
CDR3nt: TGTGCCAGCGGGGTGCAGCTAGGCGCTAACTATGGCTACACCTTC

abundance: few
v_gene: TRBV27
j_gene: TRBJ2-7
d_gene: -
len: 13
CDR3aa: CASSRHISYEQYF
CDR3nt: TGTGCCAGCAGTCGCCACATCTCCTACGAGCAGTACTTC

abundance: once
v_gene: TRBV6-1
j_gene: TRBJ1-3
d_gene: -
len: 15
CDR3aa: CASSETGLSGNTIYF
CDR3nt: TGTGCCAGCAGTGAAACAGGGTTATCGGGAAACACCATATATTTT

abundance: -
v_gene: TRBV6-1
j_gene: TRBJ2-2
d_gene: TRBD1
len: 15
CDR3aa: CASRASGTGFRELFF
CDR3nt: TGTGCCAGCAGAGCATCCGGGACAGGGTTTCGGGAGCTGTTTTTT

abundance: once
v_gene: TRBV18
j_gene: TRBJ2-3
d_gene: TRBD1
len: 16
CDR3aa: CASSPSGQGAADTQYF
CDR3nt: TGTGCCAGCTCACCATCGGGACAGGGGGCTGCAGATACGCAGTATTTT

abundance: -
v_gene: TRBV5-1
j_gene: TRBJ2-5
d_gene: TRBD2
len: 14
CDR3aa: CASSPGGMEETQYF
CDR3nt: TGCGCCAGCAGCCCGGGGGGGATGGAAGAGACCCAGTACTTC